This T cell receptor beta chain was recorded in a study of cytomegalovirus exposure and HLA in healthy donors. Study in general: Sequencing of approximately 190 million T cells in an earlier analysis found 95 million to 120 million unique TCR beta sequences.

The CDR3 runs 15 residues. Trimming removed 9 bases from V and 5 bases from J; junction bases left unmatched: 10. Germline V gene lookup returns CDR1 SGHRS and CDR2 YFSETQ. 60 Vbeta and 13 Jbeta primers were used in PCR. TCRdb keeps only in-frame clones here, not all; method: immunoSEQ multiplex PCR. In the table there are approximately 160,000 clones, more than 80% of which are singletons. J is TRBJ2-5 and V is TRBV5-1; 13 nucleotides align to TRBD2. Sequencing used PBMCs. The TCR originated in a young man in good health and CMV-seronegative. The DNA for the CDR3 is TGCGCCACCAGGACTAGCGGGAGTTTACGGGAGACCCAGTACTTC. Amino acid sequence: CATRTSGSLRETQYF.